This note documents a single T cell receptor beta chain sequence. Its antigen is unidentified. The entry originates in a study of PD-1 blockade in classical Hodgkin lymphoma. Study-wide background: Nivolumab 3 mg/kg was given intravenously every 2 weeks.

Every patient relapsed after autologous stem cell transplantation, and brentuximab vedotin exposure varied. The study recorded best responses of complete response, partial response or progressive disease. Repertoires were generated with immunoSEQ multiplex PCR, while TCRdb's copy carries only in-frame clones and drops some. The data hold roughly 97,000 clones, with approximately 80% observed a single time. Germline CDR1 reads MRHNA; CDR2 reads SNTAGT. The CDR3 sequence is 14 residues long. V dropped 6 bases and J dropped 4; count of bases not matched to a gene: 8. General study findings and limits: Newly diagnosed and completely responding patients shared comparable baseline diversity. Relative to healthy donors, newly diagnosed patients reportedly had lower baseline TCR diversity, which was reported as lower still in relapsed/refractory patients.

J is TRBJ1-1 and V is TRBV6-4, with 7 bases fitting TRBD1. The sequencing used peripheral blood mononuclear cells (PBMCs), collected at baseline. This clonotype was obtained from a human donor with classical Hodgkin lymphoma. Here the CDR3 reads CASSAQGYGTEAFF. DNA for the CDR3: TGTGCCAGCAGCGCACAGGGGTACGGCACTGAAGCTTTCTTT.